This T cell receptor (beta chain) emerged from a study of vaccination and CD4 T cells after COVID-19. The Oncomine TCR Beta short-read assay was applied to DNA of cultured CD4+ T cells. MiXCR, applied by TCRdb to the PCR reads, yields one record per CDR3 protein. The sample contains 20,000 to 25,000 distinct CDR3 sequences, around 39% of which appear only once. Germline CDR1 reads DFQATT; CDR2 reads SNEGSKA (reference sequence). V dropped 2 bases and J dropped 0; count of bases not matched to a gene: 2. CDR3 length: 14 residues. As to this clonotype: Its specificity is unknown.

Treatment noted: approximately nine-day PBMC culture with coronavirus spike peptide pools or control peptides (ViraFEST assay). After expanding antigen-specific T cells with peptide pools, ViraFEST sequenced their TCRs. Here the sequenced sample was CD4+ T cells from blood, cultured in vitro, taken before SARS-CoV-2 vaccination. The origin of this receptor is a human donor who received a COVID-19 vaccine. The V gene is TRBV20-1, the J gene TRBJ2-3, with 7 nucleotides matching TRBD2. The DNA for the CDR3 is TGCAGTGCTAGATTTAGCGGGAGCACAGATACGCAGTATTTT. This sequence encodes CSARFSGSTDTQYF.